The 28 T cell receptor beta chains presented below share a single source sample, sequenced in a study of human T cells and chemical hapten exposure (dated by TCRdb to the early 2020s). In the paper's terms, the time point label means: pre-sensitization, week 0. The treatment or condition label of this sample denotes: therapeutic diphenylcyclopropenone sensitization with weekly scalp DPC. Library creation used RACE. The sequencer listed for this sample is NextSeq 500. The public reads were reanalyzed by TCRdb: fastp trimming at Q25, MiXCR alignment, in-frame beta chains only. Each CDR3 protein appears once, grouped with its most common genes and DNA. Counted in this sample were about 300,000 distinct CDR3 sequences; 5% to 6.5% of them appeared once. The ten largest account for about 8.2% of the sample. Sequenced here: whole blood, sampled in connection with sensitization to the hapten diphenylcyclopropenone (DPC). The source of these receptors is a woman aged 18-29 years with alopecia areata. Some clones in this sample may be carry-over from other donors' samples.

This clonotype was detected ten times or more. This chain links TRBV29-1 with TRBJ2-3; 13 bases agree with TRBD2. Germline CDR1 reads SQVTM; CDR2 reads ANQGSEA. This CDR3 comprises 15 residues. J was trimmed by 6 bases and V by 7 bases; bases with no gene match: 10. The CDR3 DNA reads TGCAGCGGCGCTGGACTAGCGGGGGCCAGCGATACGCAGTATTTT. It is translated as CSGAGLAGASDTQYF.

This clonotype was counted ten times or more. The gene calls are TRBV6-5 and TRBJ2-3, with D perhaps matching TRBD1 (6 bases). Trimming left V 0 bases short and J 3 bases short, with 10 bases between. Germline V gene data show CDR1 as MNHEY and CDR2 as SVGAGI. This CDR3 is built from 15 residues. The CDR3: CASSYSSGETDTQYF. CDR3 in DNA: TGTGCCAGCAGTTACTCGTCAGGGGAGACAGATACGCAGTATTTT.

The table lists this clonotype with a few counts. The CDR3 is CSARGLAGTDTQYF. The CDR3 region has the DNA TGCAGTGCTAGGGGACTAGCGGGCACAGATACGCAGTATTTT. The chain uses TRBV20-1 and TRBJ2-3; 11 bases fit TRBD2. V lost 3 bases and J lost 1; bases outside the gene matches: 0. CDR1 and CDR2 from the germline V gene are DFQATT and SNEGSKA (reference sequence). The CDR3 covers 14 residues.

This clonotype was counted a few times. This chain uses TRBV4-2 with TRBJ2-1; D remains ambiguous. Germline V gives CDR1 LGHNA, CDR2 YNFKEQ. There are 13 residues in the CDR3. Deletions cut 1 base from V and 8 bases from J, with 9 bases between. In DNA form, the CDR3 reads TGTGCCAGCAGCCAAGGTGGAGTCGATGAGCAGTTCTTC. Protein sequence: CASSQGGVDEQFF.

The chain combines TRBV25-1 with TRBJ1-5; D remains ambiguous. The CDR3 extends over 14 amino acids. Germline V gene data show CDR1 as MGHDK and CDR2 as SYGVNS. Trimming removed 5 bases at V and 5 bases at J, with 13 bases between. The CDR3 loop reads CASSPSGGYQPQHF. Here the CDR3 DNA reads TGTGCCAGCAGTCCAAGTGGCGGTTATCAGCCCCAGCATTTT.

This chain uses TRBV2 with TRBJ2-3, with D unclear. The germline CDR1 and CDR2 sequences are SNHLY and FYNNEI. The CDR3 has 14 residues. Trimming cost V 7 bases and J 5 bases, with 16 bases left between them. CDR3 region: CASIESEGRDTQYF. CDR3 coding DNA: TGTGCCAGCATTGAGTCAGAAGGTCGAGATACGCAGTATTTT.

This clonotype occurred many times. CDR3 in DNA: TGTGCCAGCAGTTTATTGGGGGAACCGAACACCGGGGAGCTGTTTTTT. The encoded protein is CASSLLGEPNTGELFF. This chain joins TRBV27 and TRBJ2-2, with D possibly being TRBD1 or TRBD2 (5 bases each). Looked up from germline, CDR1 is MNHEY and CDR2 is SMNVEV (reference sequence). The CDR3 spans 16 residues. The V gene lost 1 base and the J gene lost 0 bases, with 9 bases spanning the gap.

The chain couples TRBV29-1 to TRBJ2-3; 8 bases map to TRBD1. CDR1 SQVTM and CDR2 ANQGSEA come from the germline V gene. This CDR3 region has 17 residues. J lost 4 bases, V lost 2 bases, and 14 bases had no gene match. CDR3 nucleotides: TGCAGCGTTGAATTCGGGGCAGGGGGCTTTGTTGCAGATACGCAGTATTTT. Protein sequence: CSVEFGAGGFVADTQYF.

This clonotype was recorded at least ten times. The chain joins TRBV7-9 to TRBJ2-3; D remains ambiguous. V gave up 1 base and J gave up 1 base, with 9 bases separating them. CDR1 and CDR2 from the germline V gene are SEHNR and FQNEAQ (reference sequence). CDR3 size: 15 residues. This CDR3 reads CASSLGSDRTDTQYF. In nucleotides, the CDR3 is TGTGCCAGCAGCTTAGGTTCGGACCGCACAGATACGCAGTATTTT.

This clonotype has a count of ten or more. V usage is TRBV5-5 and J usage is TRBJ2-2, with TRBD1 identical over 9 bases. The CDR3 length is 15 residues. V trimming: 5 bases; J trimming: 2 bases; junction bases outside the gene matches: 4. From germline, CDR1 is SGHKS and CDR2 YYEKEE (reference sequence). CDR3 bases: TGTGCCAGCAGACAGGGACAGGGAAACACCGGGGAGCTGTTTTTT. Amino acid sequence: CASRQGQGNTGELFF.

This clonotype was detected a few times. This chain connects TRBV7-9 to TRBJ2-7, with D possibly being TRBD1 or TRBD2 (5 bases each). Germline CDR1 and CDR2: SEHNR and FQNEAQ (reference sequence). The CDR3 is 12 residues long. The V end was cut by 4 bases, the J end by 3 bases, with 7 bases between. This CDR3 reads CASSWDGYEQYF. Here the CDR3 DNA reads TGTGCCAGCAGCTGGGACGGCTACGAGCAGTACTTC.

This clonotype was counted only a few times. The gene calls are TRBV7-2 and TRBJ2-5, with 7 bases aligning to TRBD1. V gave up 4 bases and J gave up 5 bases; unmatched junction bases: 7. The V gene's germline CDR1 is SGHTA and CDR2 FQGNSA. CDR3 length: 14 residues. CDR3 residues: CASSSTGVEETQYF. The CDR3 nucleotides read TGTGCCAGCAGCTCAACAGGGGTAGAGGAGACCCAGTACTTC.

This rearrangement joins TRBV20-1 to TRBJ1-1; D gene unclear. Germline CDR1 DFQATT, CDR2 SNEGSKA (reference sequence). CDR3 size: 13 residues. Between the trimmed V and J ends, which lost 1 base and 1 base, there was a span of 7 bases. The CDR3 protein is CSARAWGNTEAFF. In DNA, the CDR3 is TGCAGTGCTAGAGCCTGGGGGAACACTGAAGCTTTCTTT.

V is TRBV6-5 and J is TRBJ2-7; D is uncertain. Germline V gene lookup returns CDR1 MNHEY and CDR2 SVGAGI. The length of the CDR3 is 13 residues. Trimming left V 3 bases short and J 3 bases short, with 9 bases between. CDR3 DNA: TGTGCCAGCAGTTATAGGTCGGGCTACGAGCAGTACTTC. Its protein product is CASSYRSGYEQYF.

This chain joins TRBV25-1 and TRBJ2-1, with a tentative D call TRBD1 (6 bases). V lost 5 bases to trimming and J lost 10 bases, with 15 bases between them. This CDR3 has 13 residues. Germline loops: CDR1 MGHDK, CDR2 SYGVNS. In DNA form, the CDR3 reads TGTGCCAGCAGTTTAAACAGGGTTGGAGAGCAGTTCTTC. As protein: CASSLNRVGEQFF.

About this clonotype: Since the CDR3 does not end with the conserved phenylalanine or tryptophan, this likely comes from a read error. CDR3 in amino acids: CASSTSGTSARGEQYS. The CDR3 region has the DNA TGTGCCAGCAGCACCTCCGGGACTTCGGCTCGGGGTGAGCAGTACTCC. The chain has TRBV27 and TRBJ2-7; tentative D call: TRBD2 (6 bases). Trimming removed 6 bases at V and 7 bases at J, with 25 bases between. Germline-derived CDR1 and CDR2 are MNHEY and SMNVEV (reference sequence). The CDR3 consists of 16 residues.

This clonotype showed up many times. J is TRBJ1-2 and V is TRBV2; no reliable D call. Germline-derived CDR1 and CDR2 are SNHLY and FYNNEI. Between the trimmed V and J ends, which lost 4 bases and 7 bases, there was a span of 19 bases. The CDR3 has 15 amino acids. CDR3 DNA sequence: TGTGCCAGCAGTGCGTCGGTGTTGCCCTGGTCTGGCTACACCTTC. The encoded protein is CASSASVLPWSGYTF.

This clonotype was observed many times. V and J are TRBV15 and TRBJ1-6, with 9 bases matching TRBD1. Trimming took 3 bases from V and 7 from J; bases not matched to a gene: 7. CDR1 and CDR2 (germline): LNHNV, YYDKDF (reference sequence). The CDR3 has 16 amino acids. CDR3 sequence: CATSSYGQGRNSPLHF. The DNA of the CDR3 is TGTGCCACCAGCAGTTATGGACAGGGGAGAAATTCACCCCTCCACTTT.

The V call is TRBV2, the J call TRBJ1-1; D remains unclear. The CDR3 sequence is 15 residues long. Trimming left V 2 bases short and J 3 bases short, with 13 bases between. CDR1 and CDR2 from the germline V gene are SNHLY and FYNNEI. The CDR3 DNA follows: TGTGCCAGCAGTGAAACTTTACAAGGGTACACTGAAGCTTTCTTT. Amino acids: CASSETLQGYTEAFF.

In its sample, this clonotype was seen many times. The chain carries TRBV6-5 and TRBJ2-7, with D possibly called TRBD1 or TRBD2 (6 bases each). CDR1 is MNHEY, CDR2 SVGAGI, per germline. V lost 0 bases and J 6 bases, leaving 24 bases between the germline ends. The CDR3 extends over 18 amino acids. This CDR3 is CASSYSGSMEGGAREQYF. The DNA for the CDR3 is TGTGCCAGCAGTTACTCCGGGTCAATGGAGGGGGGAGCGCGCGAGCAGTACTTC.

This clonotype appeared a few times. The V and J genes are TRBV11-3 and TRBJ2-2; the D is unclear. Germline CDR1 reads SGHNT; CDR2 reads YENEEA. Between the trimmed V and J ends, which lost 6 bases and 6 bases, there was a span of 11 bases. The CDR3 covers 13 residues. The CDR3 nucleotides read TGTGCCAGCAGTACACCCGGCCCCGGGGAGCTGTTTTTT. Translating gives CASSTPGPGELFF. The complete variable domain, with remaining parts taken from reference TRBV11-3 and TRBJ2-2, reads EAGVVQSPRYKIIEKKQPVAFWCNPISGHNTLYWYLQNLGQGPELLIRYENEEAVDDSQLPKDRFSAERLKGVDSTLKIQPAELGDSAVYLCASSTPGPGELFFGEGSRLTVL.

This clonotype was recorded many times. As DNA, the CDR3 is TGTGCCAGCAGCTTAGCGAGGGGGCAAACTGAAGCTTTCTTT. Translated, it gives CASSLARGQTEAFF. The chain uses TRBV7-8 and TRBJ1-1, with 7 nucleotides matching TRBD1. V lost 0 bases to trimming and J lost 5 bases; unmatched junction nucleotides: 3. CDR1 is SGHVS and CDR2 is FQNEAQ in the germline V gene. The CDR3 is 14 residues long.

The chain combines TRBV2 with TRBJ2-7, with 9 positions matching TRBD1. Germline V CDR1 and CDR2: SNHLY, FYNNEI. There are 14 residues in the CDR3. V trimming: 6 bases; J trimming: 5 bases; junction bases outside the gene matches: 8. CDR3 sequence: CASSPYRQGDEQYF. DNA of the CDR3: TGTGCCAGCAGCCCCTATCGACAGGGGGACGAGCAGTACTTC.

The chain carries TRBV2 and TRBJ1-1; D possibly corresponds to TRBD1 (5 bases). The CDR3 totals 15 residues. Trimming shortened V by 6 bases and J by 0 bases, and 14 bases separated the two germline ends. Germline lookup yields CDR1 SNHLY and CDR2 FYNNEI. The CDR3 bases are TGTGCCAGCAGAAATAAGGGGTTCATGAACACTGAAGCTTTCTTT. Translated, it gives CASRNKGFMNTEAFF.

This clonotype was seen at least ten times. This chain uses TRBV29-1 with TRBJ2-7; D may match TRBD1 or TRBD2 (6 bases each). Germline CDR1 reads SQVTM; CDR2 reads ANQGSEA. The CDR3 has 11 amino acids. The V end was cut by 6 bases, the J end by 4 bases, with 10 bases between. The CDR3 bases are TGCAGCGTGAGGGGGACTTACGAGCAGTACTTC. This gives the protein CSVRGTYEQYF.

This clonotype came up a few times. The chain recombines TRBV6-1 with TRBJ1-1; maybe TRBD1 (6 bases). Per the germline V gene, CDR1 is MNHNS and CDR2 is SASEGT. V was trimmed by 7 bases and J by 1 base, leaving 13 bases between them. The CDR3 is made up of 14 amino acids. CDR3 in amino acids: CASITGSTNTEAFF. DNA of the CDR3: TGTGCCAGCATCACAGGGTCAACGAACACTGAAGCTTTCTTT.

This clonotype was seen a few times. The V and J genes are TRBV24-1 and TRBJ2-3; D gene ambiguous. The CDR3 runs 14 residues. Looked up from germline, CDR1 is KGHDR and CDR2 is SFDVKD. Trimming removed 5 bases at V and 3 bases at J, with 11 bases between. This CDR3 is CATSGTDGTDTQYF. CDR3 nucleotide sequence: TGTGCCACCAGTGGCACCGATGGGACAGATACGCAGTATTTT.

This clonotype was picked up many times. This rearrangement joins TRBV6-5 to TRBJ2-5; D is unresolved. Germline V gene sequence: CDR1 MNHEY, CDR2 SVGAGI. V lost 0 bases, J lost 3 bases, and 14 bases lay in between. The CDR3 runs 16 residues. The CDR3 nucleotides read TGTGCCAGCAGTTACTCGATAGGGTTGGGCGAAGAGACCCAGTACTTC. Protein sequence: CASSYSIGLGEETQYF.